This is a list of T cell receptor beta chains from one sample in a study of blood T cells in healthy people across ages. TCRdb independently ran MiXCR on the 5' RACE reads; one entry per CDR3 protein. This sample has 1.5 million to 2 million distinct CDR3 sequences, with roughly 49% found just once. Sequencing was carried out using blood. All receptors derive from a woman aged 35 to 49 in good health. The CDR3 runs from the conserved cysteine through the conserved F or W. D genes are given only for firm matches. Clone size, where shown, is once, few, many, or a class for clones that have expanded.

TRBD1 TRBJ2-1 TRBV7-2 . TGTGCCAGCAGCCCTAGGGTGACAGGGGGAACCTACAATGGGCAGTTCTTC CASSPRVTGGTYNGQFF
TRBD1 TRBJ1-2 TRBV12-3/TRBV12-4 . TGTGCCAGCAGGGGAGGGACAGACCCTCTTTACTATGGCTACACCTTC CASRGGTDPLYYGYTF
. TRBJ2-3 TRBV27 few TGTGCCAGCAGTTTCTGGCCCGGCACAGATACGCAGTATTTT CASSFWPGTDTQYF
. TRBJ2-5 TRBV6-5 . TGTGCCAGCAGTCCCTTAGGTAGGGAACAAGAGACCCAGTACTTC CASSPLGREQETQYF
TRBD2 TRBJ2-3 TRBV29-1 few TGCAGCGTTTCGACTAGCGGGGTCCACACAGATACGCAGTATTTT CSVSTSGVHTDTQYF
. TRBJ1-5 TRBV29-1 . TGCAGCGTTGTTGGGGGGTTCAATCAGCCCCAGCATTTT CSVVGGFNQPQHF
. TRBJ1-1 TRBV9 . TGTGCCAGCAGCGCCCTTGGCTCGGGGAAACCTGAAGCTTTCTTT CASSALGSGKPEAFF
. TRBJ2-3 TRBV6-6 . TGTGCCAGCAGTTCCGAGCGTCATATTTACGATACGCAGTATTTT CASSSERHIYDTQYF
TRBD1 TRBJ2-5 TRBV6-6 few TGTGCCAGCAGTTTGGGGACAGGAAGGAAGCAGTACTTC CASSLGTGRKQYF
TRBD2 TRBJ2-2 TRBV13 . TGTGCCAGCAGCTGGGGGACTAGCTGGACCGGGGAGCTGTTTTTT CASSWGTSWTGELFF
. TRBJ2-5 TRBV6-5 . TGTGCCAGCAGTTACGGGTCACGAGGGGAGACCCAGTACTTC CASSYGSRGETQYF
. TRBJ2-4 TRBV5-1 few TGCGCCAGCAGCTTGGACAGGACTCTAGCCAAAAACATTCAGTACTTC CASSLDRTLAKNIQYF
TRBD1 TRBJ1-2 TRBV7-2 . TGTGCCAGCAGCTTCCGGACAGGGGCAGGCACCTTC CASSFRTGAGTF
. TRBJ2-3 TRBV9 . TGTGCCAGCAGTACAGGTTACGTCACAGATACGCAGTATTTT CASSTGYVTDTQYF
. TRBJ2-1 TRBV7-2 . TGTGCCAGCAGCCCGCGACGGCCAGACAATGAGCAGTTCTTC CASSPRRPDNEQFF
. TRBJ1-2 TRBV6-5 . TGTGCCAGCAGTTACTCGTCTGGGTATCAGGGTTATGGCTACACCTTC CASSYSSGYQGYGYTF
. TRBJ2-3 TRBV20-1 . TGCAGTGCTAGAACTGTTGTTCAGGCGGGGACTAGCACAGATACGCAGTATTTT CSARTVVQAGTSTDTQYF
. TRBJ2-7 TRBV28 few TGTGCCAGCAGTTTACGTTATCGAGGGGTGGCCGAGCAGTACTTC CASSLRYRGVAEQYF
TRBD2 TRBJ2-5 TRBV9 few TGTGCCAGCAGCTCCGGGACTAGTTTGTTAGAGACCCAGTACTTC CASSSGTSLLETQYF
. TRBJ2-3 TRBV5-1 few TGCGCCAGCAGCCCCGCCAGGGGATGGACAGATACGCAGTATTTT CASSPARGWTDTQYF
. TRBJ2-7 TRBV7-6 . TGTGCCAGCAGCCCTATCAGTGCGGGCGAGCAGTACTTC CASSPISAGEQYF
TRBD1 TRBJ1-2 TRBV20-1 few TGCAGTGCTCTACGGACAGGAACTAACTATGGCTACACCTTC CSALRTGTNYGYTF
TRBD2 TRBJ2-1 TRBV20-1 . TGCAGTGCTTCGAGGCCCCGTTGGGTTAGCGGGGGGGCGGGTGAGCAGTTCTTC CSASRPRWVSGGAGEQFF
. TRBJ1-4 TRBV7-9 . TGTGCCAGCAGAGGCCAGGGCCCAACTAATGAAAAACTGTTTTTT CASRGQGPTNEKLFF
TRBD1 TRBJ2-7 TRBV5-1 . TGCGCCAGCAGCTTGGCCGCGGGGACAGGGGTCTACGAGCAGTACTTC CASSLAAGTGVYEQYF
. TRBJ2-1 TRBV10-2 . TGCGCCAGCAACCCGAGGCGGGGCCCCGATTCCTACAATGAGCAGTTCTTC CASNPRRGPDSYNEQFF
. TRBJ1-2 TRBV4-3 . TGCGCCAGCAGCTACAGGGAAAACTATGGCTACACCTTC CASSYRENYGYTF
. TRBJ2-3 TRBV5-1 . TGCGCCAGCAGCGCCGAAGCAGTAGAGAGCACAGATACGCAGTATTTT CASSAEAVESTDTQYF
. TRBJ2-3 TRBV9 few TGTGCCAGCAGCGCCCCCTCGAACCCAAGCACAGATACGCAGTATTTT CASSAPSNPSTDTQYF
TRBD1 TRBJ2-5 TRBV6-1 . TGTGCCAGTCACCGGGACAGGGAAGAGACCCAGTACTTC CASHRDREETQYF
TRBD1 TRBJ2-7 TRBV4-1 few TGCGCCAGCAGCCCGGAGGGCGGGACAGGGACCTACGAGCAGTACTTC CASSPEGGTGTYEQYF
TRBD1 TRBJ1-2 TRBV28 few TGTGCCAGCAGTTTATGGGCAATTGGACAGGGGATAAACTATGGCTACACCTTC CASSLWAIGQGINYGYTF
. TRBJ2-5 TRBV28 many TGTGCCAGCAGTTCAGAACGAGAGACCCAGTACTTC CASSSERETQYF
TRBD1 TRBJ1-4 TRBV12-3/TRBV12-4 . TGTGCCAGCAGTTCTCAGGGGGCCGTTGAAAAACTGTTTTTT CASSSQGAVEKLFF
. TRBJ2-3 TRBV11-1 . TGTGCCAGCAGCTTAGCTAAGAGCCCAGTAGATACGCAGTATTTT CASSLAKSPVDTQYF
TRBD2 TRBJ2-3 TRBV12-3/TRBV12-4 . TGTGCCAGCAGACCGGGACTAGCGGGGGGACTCACAGATACGCAGTATTTT CASRPGLAGGLTDTQYF
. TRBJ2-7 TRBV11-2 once TGTGCCAGCAGCTTAGTCGGGCAGGGGAGATACTACGAGCAGTACTTC CASSLVGQGRYYEQYF
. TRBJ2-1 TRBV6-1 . TGTGCCAGCAGTGTTTTTCCCAGGACATCGAAGGGGTACGATGAGCAGTTCTTC CASSVFPRTSKGYDEQFF
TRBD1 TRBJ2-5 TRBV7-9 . TGTGCCAGCAGCGTGGGACAGACCCTTAATGAGCAGTACTTC CASSVGQTLNEQYF
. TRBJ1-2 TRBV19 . TGTGCCACTCGTCCGGGAGCCTATGGCTACACCTTC CATRPGAYGYTF
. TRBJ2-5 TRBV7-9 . TGTGCCAGCAGCTTAGACCATCCCCAAGAGACCCAGTACTTC CASSLDHPQETQYF
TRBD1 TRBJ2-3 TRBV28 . TGTGCCAGCAGCCAGGGGGCAGTAAGTGGGGATACGCAGTATTTT CASSQGAVSGDTQYF
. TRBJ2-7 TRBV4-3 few TGCGCCAGCAGCCAAGATGAGGACTTCTACGAGCAGTACTTC CASSQDEDFYEQYF
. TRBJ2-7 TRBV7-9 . TGTGCCAGCAGCTTATTGGACATCTCCTACGAGCAGTACTTC CASSLLDISYEQYF
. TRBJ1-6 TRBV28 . TGTGCCAGCAACTTAGCGGCGGATGGCGGGGATTCACCCCTCCACTTT CASNLAADGGDSPLHF
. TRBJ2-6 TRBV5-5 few TGTGCCAGCACCCTGGACGGGGCCGGGGCCAACGTCCTGACTTTC CASTLDGAGANVLTF
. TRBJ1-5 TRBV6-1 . TGTGCCAGCAACGACAATCAGCCCCAGCATTTT CASNDNQPQHF
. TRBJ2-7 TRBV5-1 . TGCGCCAGCAGCTGGTTGGGACGCGGTGAGACCCTGTACTTC CASSWLGRGETLYF
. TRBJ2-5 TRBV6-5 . TGTGCCAGCAGCCCGGGTTTCGAGACCCAGTACTTC CASSPGFETQYF
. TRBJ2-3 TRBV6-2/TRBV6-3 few TGTGCCAGCTCTATTGGGGGGGCTGAAGATACGCAGTATTTT CASSIGGAEDTQYF
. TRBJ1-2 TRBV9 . TGTGCCAGCAGCGTAGAGGACCCCAAGCTCTGGGGGAACTATGGCTACACCTTC CASSVEDPKLWGNYGYTF
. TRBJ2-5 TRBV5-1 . TGCGCCAGCAGCTTCGGACTCCCCGTGGAGACCCAGTACTTC CASSFGLPVETQYF
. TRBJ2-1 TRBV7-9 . TGTGCCAGCAGCTTAGACAGACAATTCCATGAGCAGTTCTTC CASSLDRQFHEQFF